The 15 T cell receptor beta chains presented below share a single source sample, sequenced in a study of T cells in Graves' hyperthyroidism and ophthalmopathy. Amplification targeted TCR beta CDR3 regions from RNA transcripts. Primed by the HTBI set, a first-round RT-PCR was run on the TCR CDR3. TCRdb recomputed calls from the multiplex PCR reads with MiXCR, one row per CDR3 protein. The sample has some 270,000 distinct CDR3 sequences, approximately 25% seen once. Sequencing was done on a sample of blood. Source of these receptors: a woman in her thirties or forties with Graves' ophthalmopathy.

This clonotype was seen many times. The V gene is TRBV15, the J gene TRBJ2-5; D gene ambiguous. This CDR3 is 17 amino acids long. Trimming left V 0 bases short and J 3 bases short, with 17 bases between. Per the germline V gene, CDR1 is LNHNV and CDR2 is YYDKDF (reference sequence). The CDR3 protein is CATSRDPPGLMEETQYF. The DNA of the CDR3 is TGTGCCACCAGCAGAGATCCCCCGGGCTTAATGGAAGAGACCCAGTACTTC. Using reference TRBV15 and TRBJ2-5 for the parts outside the CDR3, the full variable domain is DAMVIQNPRYQVTQFGKPVTLSCSQTLNHNVMYWYQQKSSQAPKLLFHYYDKDFNNEADTPDNFQSRRPNTSFCFLDIRSPGLGDTAMYLCATSRDPPGLMEETQYFGPGTRLLVL.

The chain carries TRBV3-1 and TRBJ1-1; TRBD1 matches at 9 bases. The CDR3 consists of 14 residues. CDR1 LGHDT and CDR2 YNNKEL come from the germline V gene (reference sequence). Trimming cost V 7 bases and J 2 bases; bases outside gene matches: 5. This CDR3 is CASTLGQGNTEAFF. The CDR3 DNA reads as TGTGCCAGCACCTTGGGACAGGGTAACACTGAAGCTTTCTTT.

This clonotype was counted many times. This chain joins TRBV7-2 and TRBJ2-7, with D possibly being TRBD1 (6 bases). The CDR3 has 16 residues. Germline-derived CDR1 and CDR2 are SGHTA and FQGNSA. The V end lost 4 bases, the J end lost 0 bases, and 16 bases lay between the germline ends. The CDR3 DNA sequence: TGTGCCAGCAGCTACCGAGGGGGAGATGGCTCCTACGAGCAGTACTTC. Encoded protein: CASSYRGGDGSYEQYF.

This clonotype was counted a few times. This chain links TRBV19 with TRBJ1-1, with 8 nucleotides matching TRBD1. Germline loops: CDR1 LNHDA, CDR2 SQIVND (reference sequence). The V and J ends lost 10 bases and 4 bases, in that order; junction bases with no gene match: 11. The CDR3 has 14 residues. In DNA form, the CDR3 reads TGTGCCACTTCGACAGGGGTTATGAGCACTGAAGCTTTCTTT. It is translated as CATSTGVMSTEAFF.

This clonotype was found many times. The J gene is TRBJ1-1, the V gene TRBV25-1; D possibly corresponds to TRBD1 (5 bases). This CDR3 is 11 amino acids long. The germline CDR1 and CDR2 sequences are MGHDK and SYGVNS. V was pared by 5 bases and J by 6 bases, with 7 bases between. The CDR3 DNA reads TGTGCCAGCAGTATACAGGCTGAAGCTTTCTTT. This sequence encodes CASSIQAEAFF.

This clonotype was seen at least ten times. The V call is TRBV20-1, the J call TRBJ1-2, with 8 bases matching TRBD1. After removal of 3 bases from V and 7 bases from J, the junction contained 10 bases not matched to a gene. The CDR3 runs 14 residues. From germline, CDR1 is DFQATT and CDR2 SNEGSKA (reference sequence). CDR3 residues: CSASDRGLEVGYTF. The CDR3 DNA reads TGCAGTGCTAGCGACAGGGGACTCGAGGTTGGCTACACCTTC.

This clonotype was detected a few times. V is TRBV25-1 and J is TRBJ2-2; the D gene is possibly TRBD2 (5 bases). CDR1 is MGHDK, CDR2 SYGVNS, per germline. Trimming left V 1 base short and J 7 bases short, with 10 bases between. The CDR3 has 14 amino acids. The CDR3 is CASSEFGGNGELFF. In nucleotides, the CDR3 is TGTGCCAGCAGTGAATTCGGAGGAAACGGGGAGCTGTTTTTT.

The J gene is TRBJ1-6, the V gene TRBV11-2; 9 bases fit TRBD1. CDR1 and CDR2 from the germline V gene are SGHAT and FQNNGV. The CDR3 spans 15 residues. Losses at the gene ends were 0 bases for V and 10 bases for J; bases not matched to a gene: 4. For the CDR3, the DNA is TGTGCCAGCAGCTTAGATGGGACAGGGCACTCACCCCTCCACTTT. Translated, it gives CASSLDGTGHSPLHF.

This clonotype was found many times. The chain carries TRBV3-1 and TRBJ1-2, with D unclear. The CDR3 is 13 amino acids. Trimming cost V 1 base and J 4 bases, with 7 bases left between them. The germline CDR1 and CDR2 sequences are LGHDT and YNNKEL (reference sequence). The CDR3 reads CASSQAHTYGYTF. CDR3 in DNA: TGTGCCAGCAGCCAAGCCCACACCTATGGCTACACCTTC.

This clonotype was counted many times. The chain couples TRBV28 to TRBJ2-3, with D unresolved. CDR1 is MDHEN and CDR2 is SYDVKM in the germline V gene. The CDR3 is made up of 14 amino acids. V lost 7 bases, J lost 0 bases, and 11 bases lay in between. CDR3 in DNA: TGTGCCAGCACGGCCGGGCATAGCACAGATACGCAGTATTTT. Its translation: CASTAGHSTDTQYF.

This clonotype was observed many times. One end of the junction varies from germline; a read error may be responsible. The V call is TRBV18, the J call TRBJ2-2, with 8 bases matching TRBD2. The CDR3 has 15 amino acids. From germline, CDR1 is KGHSH and CDR2 LQKENI. CDR3 bases: TGTGCCACCTCATACTTAGCGGGAAACACCGGGGAGCTGTTTTTT. This encodes CATSYLAGNTGELFF.

This clonotype was counted ten times or more. The chain recombines TRBV28 with TRBJ1-3; 8 nucleotides match TRBD1. CDR3 length equals 14 residues. Trimming at V came to 6 bases and at J to 5 bases, leaving 6 bases not matched to a gene. Germline values: CDR1 MDHEN, CDR2 SYDVKM. The CDR3 sequence is CASSLRDRRNTIYF. As DNA, the CDR3 is TGTGCCAGCAGCCTCCGGGACAGGAGAAACACCATATATTTT.

This clonotype was picked up a small number of times. The V call is TRBV19, the J call TRBJ1-5, with D maybe TRBD1 (5 bases). The V and J ends lost 5 bases and 4 bases respectively, with 15 bases between them. Germline V gene data show CDR1 as LNHDA and CDR2 as SQIVND (reference sequence). The length of the CDR3 is 15 residues. CDR3 region: CASSYPGRRNQPQHF. Here the CDR3 DNA reads TGTGCCAGTAGTTATCCGGGACGGAGAAATCAGCCCCAGCATTTT.

Many counts were recorded for this clonotype. The chain joins TRBV28 to TRBJ2-7, with TRBD2 matching 7 bases. V was pared by 5 bases and J by 3 bases, with 13 bases of the junction left unmatched. The CDR3 loop spans 16 amino acids. Germline V gene data show CDR1 as MDHEN and CDR2 as SYDVKM. Here the CDR3 DNA reads TGTGCCAGCAGTCCCTTTGGGGAGGGCTACGTCTACGAGCAGTACTTC. This sequence encodes CASSPFGEGYVYEQYF.

This clonotype has a count of ten or more. This chain joins TRBV12-3 or TRBV12-4 and TRBJ2-7, with 12 bases identical to TRBD2. Trimming removed 5 bases from V and 4 bases from J; junction bases left unmatched: 6. The CDR3 has 15 amino acids. The CDR3: CASSPGTSGLYEQYF. The CDR3 region has the DNA TGTGCCAGCAGTCCCGGGACTAGCGGGTTATACGAGCAGTACTTC.